The 20 T cell receptor beta chains below all came from one sample that was sequenced in a study of cytomegalovirus exposure and HLA in healthy donors. Both 60 Vbeta primers and 13 Jbeta primers went into the PCR. Only in-frame clones appear in the TCRdb table, and some are missing; sequencing was by immunoSEQ multiplex PCR. The data show about 120,000 clones, roughly 8.6% seen once. The sample comprised PBMCs. Receptors originate from a woman aged 35 to 49 in good health and CMV-seropositive.

The chain uses TRBV20-1 and TRBJ2-1, with D possibly being TRBD2 (6 bases). Between the trimmed V and J ends, which lost 3 bases and 14 bases, there was a span of 8 bases. The CDR3 spans 9 residues. Germline values: CDR1 DFQATT, CDR2 SNEGSKA (reference sequence). The CDR3 here is CSASRGKFF. CDR3 in DNA: TGCAGTGCTAGTCGGGGGAAGTTCTTC.

Of note for this clone: Relative to the germline gene, one junction end is altered; a read error may explain this. This rearrangement joins TRBV6-1 to TRBJ1-5; perhaps TRBD1 as D (5 bases). Germline-derived CDR1 and CDR2 are MNHNS and SASEGT. CDR3 length equals 17 residues. As DNA, the CDR3 is TGTGCCAGCAGTGAAGGGGGGGGATGGTATAGCAATCAGCCCAAGCATTTC. It yields the protein CASSEGGGWYSNQPKHF.

The chain carries TRBV28 and TRBJ1-1, with D possibly being TRBD1 (5 bases). Trimming removed 1 base from V and 0 bases from J, with 9 bases in between. The CDR3 is made up of 15 amino acids. Germline values: CDR1 MDHEN, CDR2 SYDVKM. CDR3 sequence reads: CASSLSRGMNTEAFF. Here the CDR3 DNA reads TGTGCCAGCAGTTTATCGCGGGGGATGAACACTGAAGCTTTCTTT.

The rearrangement uses TRBV2 and TRBJ1-1; TRBD1 is a possible D gene (5 bases). CDR3 size: 14 residues. The V and J ends lost 6 bases and 1 base respectively, with 12 bases between them. Germline V gene lookup returns CDR1 SNHLY and CDR2 FYNNEI. The CDR3: CASRAGLRNTEAFF. For the CDR3, the DNA is TGTGCCAGCAGGGCGGGACTTCGGAACACTGAAGCTTTCTTT.

The table lists this clone with a few counts. This sequence joins TRBV19 and TRBJ2-7; TRBD1 is a possible D gene (5 bases). This CDR3 is built from 13 residues. V was shortened by 4 bases and J by 6 bases, with 13 bases between the two germline ends. CDR1 and CDR2 (germline): LNHDA, SQIVND (reference sequence). DNA for the CDR3: TGTGCCAGTAGTACCGACAGTTTGGGCGAGCAGTACTTC. Translated, it gives CASSTDSLGEQYF.

V is TRBV6-4 and J is TRBJ2-3; TRBD2 matches 7 bases. V trimming: 2 bases; J trimming: 4 bases; junction bases outside the gene matches: 3. CDR3 length: 14 residues. CDR1 and CDR2 (germline): MRHNA, SNTAGT. Here the CDR3 reads CASSDREGADTQYF. CDR3 sequence (DNA): TGTGCCAGCAGTGACAGGGAGGGAGCAGATACGCAGTATTTT.

The chain joins TRBV18 to TRBJ1-1; D may be TRBD1 (6 bases). V was cut by 3 bases and J by 1 base, with 9 bases left in between. This CDR3 is built from 14 residues. CDR1 and CDR2 (germline): KGHSH, LQKENI. CDR3 sequence: CASSPRGKNTEAFF. The CDR3 nucleotides are TGTGCCAGCTCACCCAGGGGAAAGAACACTGAAGCTTTCTTT.

The chain couples TRBV7-6 to TRBJ2-7; TRBD1 agrees at 7 bases. CDR1 is SGHVS and CDR2 is FNYEAQ in the germline V gene. Trimming took 5 bases from V and 3 from J; bases not matched to a gene: 4. This CDR3 spans 13 amino acids. CDR3 in DNA: TGTGCCAGCAGCACAGACAGGGACTACGAGCAGTACTTC. Amino acids: CASSTDRDYEQYF. Drawing the rest from reference TRBV7-6 and TRBJ2-7, the complete variable domain is GAGVSQSPRYKVTKRGQDVALRCDPISGHVSLYWYRQALGQGPEFLTYFNYEAQQDKSGLPNDRFSAERPEGSISTLTIQRTEQRDSAMYRCASSTDRDYEQYFGPGTRLTVT.

This clone has more than one count but fewer than ten. The V gene is TRBV6-5, the J gene TRBJ2-2; D is ambiguous. CDR3 size: 14 residues. V was cut by 2 bases and J by 2 bases, with 6 bases left in between. Germline V CDR1 and CDR2: MNHEY, SVGAGI. Here the CDR3 reads CASSYEPNTGELFF. Written as DNA, the CDR3 is TGTGCCAGCAGTTACGAGCCCAACACCGGGGAGCTGTTTTTT.

This clone was detected only a few times. V gene TRBV7-2 combines with J gene TRBJ1-5; D possibly corresponds to TRBD1 (5 bases). Germline V gives CDR1 SGHTA, CDR2 FQGNSA. Trimming shortened V by 5 bases and J by 4 bases, and 12 bases separated the two germline ends. This CDR3 comprises 14 residues. The CDR3: CASSLPTVNQPQHF. The CDR3, as DNA: TGTGCCAGCAGCCTCCCGACAGTTAATCAGCCCCAGCATTTT.

This sequence joins TRBV7-3 and TRBJ2-3, with D perhaps matching TRBD1 (5 bases). This CDR3 region has 15 residues. The germline V gene encodes CDR1 SGHTA and CDR2 FQGTGA. The V end lost 4 bases, the J end lost 4 bases, and 15 bases lay between the germline ends. The CDR3 nucleotides are TGTGCCAGCAGCTCCCTAGGCAGGGCCGCAGATACGCAGTATTTT. This translates into CASSSLGRAADTQYF.

This clone was counted between two and nine times. This chain joins TRBV27 and TRBJ2-7; 12 bases match TRBD2. Germline assignment: CDR1 MNHEY and CDR2 SMNVEV (reference sequence). This CDR3 spans 16 amino acids. V was pared by 5 bases and J by 2 bases, with 7 bases of the junction left unmatched. CDR3 protein: CASSQTSGGVPYEQYF. The CDR3 coding sequence is TGTGCCAGCAGTCAGACTAGCGGGGGCGTCCCCTACGAGCAGTACTTC.

The chain is built from TRBV7-8 and TRBJ2-1; maybe TRBD1 (7 bases). Between the trimmed V and J ends, which lost 5 bases and 10 bases, there was a span of 12 bases. Germline V gene lookup returns CDR1 SGHVS and CDR2 FQNEAQ. The CDR3 runs to 12 residues. The chain's CDR3 is CASSPGGGEQFF. DNA for the CDR3: TGTGCCAGCAGCCCAGGAGGGGGCGAGCAGTTCTTC.

The gene calls are TRBV7-9 and TRBJ1-2; D is unresolved. V gave up 0 bases and J gave up 10 bases, with 12 bases separating them. The CDR3 runs 13 residues. Per germline, CDR1 SEHNR and CDR2 FQNEAQ (reference sequence). The CDR3 protein is CASSLAGSTNYTF. CDR3 sequence (DNA): TGTGCCAGCAGCTTAGCGGGGAGTACCAACTACACCTTC.

The chain links TRBV5-1 to TRBJ2-7, with 7 bases matching TRBD2. CDR1 and CDR2 from the germline V gene are SGHRS and YFSETQ. Unmatched junction bases numbered 11, after V lost 0 bases and J lost 5 bases. The CDR3 totals 16 residues. In DNA, the CDR3 is TGCGCCAGCAGCTTGGGGGGGGGTAGGAACGGAGACGAGCAGTACTTC. Translating it yields CASSLGGGRNGDEQYF.

This clone was counted only a few times. CDR3 bases: TGTGCCAGCAGTTACACCAGGGGCCGGGCCAATTCACCCCTCCACTTT. It codes for CASSYTRGRANSPLHF. V is TRBV6-5 and J is TRBJ1-6; TRBD1 is a possible D gene (6 bases). Germline CDR1 MNHEY, CDR2 SVGAGI. Trimming cost V 2 bases and J 7 bases, with 15 bases left between them. The CDR3 has 16 residues.

J is TRBJ2-5 and V is TRBV30, with TRBD2 matching 8 bases. The germline V gene has CDR1 GTSNPN and CDR2 SVGIG (reference sequence). With V trimmed by 5 bases and J by 5 bases, 13 bases remained unmatched. The CDR3 totals 15 residues. The CDR3 loop is CAWGGSGGRGETQYF. CDR3 coding DNA: TGTGCCTGGGGGGGGAGCGGGGGCCGGGGGGAGACCCAGTACTTC.

The chain combines TRBV30 with TRBJ1-2, with D uncertain. This CDR3 is built from 14 residues. Trimming took off 4 bases at V and 2 bases at J, with 14 bases between the two ends. In germline, CDR1 is GTSNPN, CDR2 SVGIG (reference sequence). In DNA, the CDR3 is TGTGCCTGGACTAAATTTCCTCGGAACTATGGCTACACCTTC. Translating it yields CAWTKFPRNYGYTF.

This chain links TRBV5-4 with TRBJ2-3; 8 nucleotides match TRBD2. This CDR3 is built from 16 residues. CDR1 is SGHNT and CDR2 is YYREEE in the germline V gene (reference sequence). Trimming took 4 bases from V and 3 from J; bases not matched to a gene: 10. This CDR3 reads CASSAAGSGGTDTQYF. As DNA, the CDR3 is TGTGCCAGCAGCGCTGCGGGCAGCGGGGGAACAGATACGCAGTATTTT.

Only a few counts were recorded for this clone. The V call is TRBV5-4, the J call TRBJ2-5; TRBD2 agrees at 13 bases. Germline V gene data show CDR1 as SGHNT and CDR2 as YYREEE (reference sequence). V dropped 6 bases and J dropped 3; count of bases not matched to a gene: 2. The CDR3 spans 14 residues. The CDR3 spells CASKLAGGEETQYF. The CDR3, as DNA: TGTGCCAGCAAACTAGCGGGGGGGGAAGAGACCCAGTACTTC.